This entry describes one T cell receptor beta chain. The record originates from a study of blood T cell repertoires in COVID-19. Produced via immunoSEQ multiplex PCR; TCRdb's table is partial and in-frame only. This table holds under 100,000 clones, 81% found once. This CDR3 region has 15 residues. Germline CDR1 is KGHSH and CDR2 is LQKENI. The ends lost 5 bases at V and 0 bases at J; junction bases unmatched: 6. This chain links TRBV18 with TRBJ1-1; 7 bases map to TRBD1. The sample comprised peripheral blood. The receptor's source is a human donor in a cohort sampled during active COVID-19. Here the CDR3 reads CASSTRQGMNTEAFF. CDR3 sequence (DNA): TGTGCCAGCTCAACCAGACAGGGTATGAACACTGAAGCTTTCTTT. The variable domain in full, completed from reference TRBV18 and TRBJ1-1, reads NAGVMQNPRHLVRRRGQEARLRCSPMKGHSHVYWYRQLPEEGLKFMVYLQKENIIDESGMPKERFSAEFPKEGPSILRIQQVVRGDSAAYFCASSTRQGMNTEAFFGQGTRLTVV.